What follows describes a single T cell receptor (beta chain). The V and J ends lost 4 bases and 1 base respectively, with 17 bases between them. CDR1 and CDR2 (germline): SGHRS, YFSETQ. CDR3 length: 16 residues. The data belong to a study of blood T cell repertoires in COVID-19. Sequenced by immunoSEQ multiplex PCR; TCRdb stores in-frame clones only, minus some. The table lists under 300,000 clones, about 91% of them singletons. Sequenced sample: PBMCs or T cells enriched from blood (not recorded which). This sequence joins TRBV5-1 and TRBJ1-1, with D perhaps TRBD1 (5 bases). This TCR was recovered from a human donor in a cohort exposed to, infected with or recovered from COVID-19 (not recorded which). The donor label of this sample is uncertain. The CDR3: CASSEVSGGGNTEAFF. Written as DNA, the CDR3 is TGCGCCAGCAGCGAGGTGTCCGGGGGTGGGAACACTGAAGCTTTCTTT. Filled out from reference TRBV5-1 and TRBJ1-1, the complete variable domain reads KAGVTQTPRYLIKTRGQQVTLSCSPISGHRSVSWYQQTPGQGLQFLFEYFSETQRNKGNFPGRFSGRQFSNSRSEMNVSTLELGDSALYLCASSEVSGGGNTEAFFGQGTRLTVV.